Listed below are T cell receptor beta chains from one sample, sequenced in a study of blood T cells in healthy people across ages. TCRdb fed the 5' RACE reads into MiXCR, producing one record per CDR3 protein. The sample has fewer than 2 million distinct CDR3 sequences, 35% to 50% seen once. Sequencing input: blood. The receptors stem from a human donor in good health. CDR3s include the opening cysteine and the closing phenylalanine or tryptophan. The order of the fields is D gene, J gene, clone size, V gene, CDR3 DNA, CDR3 protein. The D gene is left open where the match is weak. Clone size, where shown, is once, few, many, or a class for clones that have expanded.

-,TRBJ1-2,many,TRBV12-3/TRBV12-4,TGTGCCAGCAGTTTAGAGGATTCCTATGGCTACACCTTC,CASSLEDSYGYTF
-,TRBJ2-3,-,TRBV9,TGTGCCAGCAGCGTTCAAGTGGGTGGTGCAGATACGCAGTATTTT,CASSVQVGGADTQYF
TRBD2,TRBJ2-1,-,TRBV27,TGTGCCAGCAGATATAGCGGGCAAGAGACCCAGTTCTTC,CASRYSGQETQFF
TRBD1,TRBJ1-2,-,TRBV7-2,TGTGCCAGCAGCTGGAGACAGGGATCTTATGGCTACACCTTC,CASSWRQGSYGYTF
TRBD2,TRBJ2-7,-,TRBV20-1,TGCAGTGCTAGAGTACCTAGCGGGGGGTTTTACGAGCAGTACTTC,CSARVPSGGFYEQYF
TRBD1,TRBJ2-5,-,TRBV6-4,TGTGCCAGCAGTGAGTTCCTGGGACAGGGAGAAGAGACCCAGTACTTC,CASSEFLGQGEETQYF
TRBD2,TRBJ2-1,-,TRBV20-1,TGCAGTGCTAGAGCGGGGGGGTCGAGCAAGTTCTTC,CSARAGGSSKFF
TRBD1,TRBJ1-2,few,TRBV10-3,TGTGCCATCAGTGCGGACAGGGCCGGGCGATATGGCTACACCTTC,CAISADRAGRYGYTF
-,TRBJ2-1,few,TRBV6-6,TGTGCCAGCAGTTACTCTAAGCGTGGGACGCGGTTGGATGAGCAGTTCTTC,CASSYSKRGTRLDEQFF
TRBD1,TRBJ2-1,few,TRBV11-2,TGTGCCAGCAGCTTAGTATTGGCAGAACAGGGGGCCTACAATGAGCAGTTCTTC,CASSLVLAEQGAYNEQFF
-,TRBJ2-1,-,TRBV6-2/TRBV6-3,TGTGCCAGCAGTTACGAGAGCAACAATGAGCAGTTCTTC,CASSYESNNEQFF
-,TRBJ1-2,few,TRBV27,TGTGCCAGCAGTTATTCCGCAATCCAGGAGGGCTACACCTTC,CASSYSAIQEGYTF
-,TRBJ1-1,-,TRBV20-1,TGCAGTGCTATTACGGGGAACCTGAACACTGAAGCTTTCTTT,CSAITGNLNTEAFF
-,TRBJ2-2,-,TRBV6-2/TRBV6-3,TGTGCCAGCAGGAAGCAGGGAGGAGGGACCGGGGAGCTGTTTTTT,CASRKQGGGTGELFF
-,TRBJ2-7,-,TRBV20-1,TGCAGTGCTAGTCGTGGGGCCCTCTACGAGCAGTACTTC,CSASRGALYEQYF
-,TRBJ1-5,-,TRBV5-6,TGTGCCAGCAGCTCAATAAGGGGGAGCCCCAATCAGCCCCAGCATTTT,CASSSIRGSPNQPQHF
TRBD1,TRBJ1-2,-,TRBV4-1,TGCGCCAGCAGCCACGGGACAGTGGATGGCTACACCTTC,CASSHGTVDGYTF
TRBD2,TRBJ2-1,-,TRBV2,TGTGCCAGCAGTGATCTCGGTAGCGGGGACTACAATGAGCAGTTCTTC,CASSDLGSGDYNEQFF
TRBD1,TRBJ2-7,-,TRBV5-6,TGTGCCAGCAGCTATATGAGGACAGGGGGCATTGAGCAGTACTTC,CASSYMRTGGIEQYF
TRBD1,TRBJ2-5,few,TRBV20-1,TGCAGTGCCCGTCCCTTCGGCAGGGGGCAGCAAGAGACCCAGTACTTC,CSARPFGRGQQETQYF
TRBD2,TRBJ2-1,few,TRBV7-8,TGTGCCAGCAGCCCCGGGACTAGATCTAATGAGCAGTTCTTC,CASSPGTRSNEQFF
-,TRBJ1-2,few,TRBV4-3,TGCGCCAGCAGCCAAGATCTTAACAGACGCTATGGCTACACCTTC,CASSQDLNRRYGYTF
TRBD2,TRBJ2-1,-,TRBV7-2,TGTGCCAGCAGCTTAGATGGGGGGGAGACCCAGTTCTTC,CASSLDGGETQFF
TRBD1,TRBJ1-2,-,TRBV7-2,TGTGCCAGCAGCTTAGTTTACAGGGGGCATGGCTACACCTTC,CASSLVYRGHGYTF
TRBD1,TRBJ1-6,-,TRBV27,TGTGCCAGCAGTTTCACAGGGGAATCCCTCCACTTT,CASSFTGESLHF
-,TRBJ1-5,-,TRBV5-1,TGCGCCAGCAGCGGTGTCCAGCCCCAGCATTTT,CASSGVQPQHF
-,TRBJ1-1,-,TRBV9,TGTGCCAGCAGCGTAGGGCCTGCGGGCACTGAAGCTTTCTTT,CASSVGPAGTEAFF
TRBD2,TRBJ2-5,once,TRBV7-2,TGTGCCAGCAGTCCTCAACTAGCGGGGGGTCTCTGGGAGACCCAGTACTTC,CASSPQLAGGLWETQYF
TRBD2,TRBJ2-1,few,TRBV2,TGTGCCGGACGCGCTAGCGGAAGCTCCTACAATGAGCAGTTCTTC,CAGRASGSSYNEQFF
TRBD1,TRBJ2-1,few,TRBV24-1,TGTGCCACCAGTGATTATCCGGGACAGACGTACAATGAGCAGTTCTTC,CATSDYPGQTYNEQFF
-,TRBJ1-5,-,TRBV2,TGTGCCAGCAGTGACAGGAGGGATCAGCCCCAGCATTTT,CASSDRRDQPQHF
-,TRBJ1-1,-,TRBV9,TGTGCCAGCAGCGTAAACTGGGGCGGGACTGAAGCTTTCTTT,CASSVNWGGTEAFF
-,TRBJ2-3,few,TRBV13,TGTGCCAGCAGCTTAAGCCTTAGGACCTTCACCAAAACCTATACGCAGTATTTT,CASSLSLRTFTKTYTQYF
TRBD1,TRBJ1-2,-,TRBV7-2,TGTGCCAGCAGCTCCGCTACAGGGGGCCACGGCTACACCTTC,CASSSATGGHGYTF
-,TRBJ2-1,-,TRBV6-1,TGTGCCAGCAGTGAAGCTGGGACATACAATGAGCAGTTCTTC,CASSEAGTYNEQFF